Sequencing of this T cell receptor beta chain was carried out in a study of blood T cell repertoires in COVID-19. Assay: immunoSEQ multiplex PCR; the TCRdb copy retains only in-frame clones and omits some. The table has some 260,000 clones, about 85% seen once. CDR3 length equals 14 residues. Germline CDR1 is SGHTA and CDR2 is FQGNSA. Trimming left V 2 bases short and J 3 bases short, with 11 bases between. Sequencing input: peripheral blood. This TCR was sampled from a man aged 18 to 29 with active or convalescent COVID-19. J is TRBJ2-7 and V is TRBV7-2, with a weak D call TRBD2 (6 bases). The CDR3 here is CASSLRGGVYEQYF. The CDR3 nucleotides read TGTGCCAGCAGCTTAAGGGGCGGGGTCTACGAGCAGTACTTC.